The rows below give T cell receptor beta chains drawn from one sample of a study of shared clonotypes between healthy human individuals. TCRdb keeps only in-frame clones here, not all; method: immunoSEQ multiplex PCR. The repertoire includes fewer than 400,000 clones, over 65% of them detected once, and 10% sits in the top ten. Sequencing was carried out using memory CD4+ T cells sorted from blood. The receptors stem from a man aged 25-40 years in good health. Each CDR3 is given with its conserved first and last residue. Each record gives: D gene, V gene, J gene, clone size, CDR3 DNA, CDR3 protein. A D gene is named only where the DNA matches it firmly. The listing skips clone size in some rows; elsewhere it reads once, few, many or a size class.

d_call: .; v_call: TRBV4-3; j_call: TRBJ2-7; clone_size: .; cdr3_nt: TGCGCCAGCAGCCAAGATTATGGAGGGAGCGCCGCCTACGAGCAGTACTTC; cdr3_aa: CASSQDYGGSAAYEQYF
d_call: .; v_call: TRBV28; j_call: TRBJ1-2; clone_size: .; cdr3_nt: TGTGCCAGCAGCAAATTAGACAGTCTCGGTGGCTACACCTTC; cdr3_aa: CASSKLDSLGGYTF
d_call: .; v_call: TRBV18; j_call: TRBJ2-3; clone_size: .; cdr3_nt: TGTGCCAGCTCACGCGGACTAAGCACAGATACGCAGTATTTT; cdr3_aa: CASSRGLSTDTQYF
d_call: .; v_call: TRBV20-1; j_call: TRBJ2-7; clone_size: .; cdr3_nt: TGCAGTGCTAGAGGATCCGCCGAGCAGTACTTC; cdr3_aa: CSARGSAEQYF
d_call: .; v_call: TRBV5-5; j_call: TRBJ1-1; clone_size: .; cdr3_nt: TGTGCCAGCAGCCCGGGGGCGTTGAACACTGAAGCTTTCTTT; cdr3_aa: CASSPGALNTEAFF
d_call: .; v_call: TRBV25-1; j_call: TRBJ2-1; clone_size: .; cdr3_nt: TGTGCCAGCAGTGAACCATCTAGCGCCCACAATGAGCAGTTCTTC; cdr3_aa: CASSEPSSAHNEQFF
d_call: .; v_call: TRBV30; j_call: TRBJ1-4; clone_size: .; cdr3_nt: TGTGCCTGGAGTGTATTTCTTCCGGGGGAAGCAACTAATGAAAAACTGTTTTTT; cdr3_aa: CAWSVFLPGEATNEKLFF
d_call: .; v_call: TRBV5-1; j_call: TRBJ2-7; clone_size: .; cdr3_nt: TGCGCCAGCAGCTTGGAGGGGTCAACCTACGAGCAGTACTTC; cdr3_aa: CASSLEGSTYEQYF
d_call: .; v_call: TRBV10-1; j_call: TRBJ2-3; clone_size: .; cdr3_nt: TGCGCCAGCAGTGAGGCCGGGGATACGCAGTATTTT; cdr3_aa: CASSEAGDTQYF
d_call: .; v_call: TRBV19; j_call: TRBJ1-1; clone_size: .; cdr3_nt: TGTGCCAGTAGTATGCTAGACTCTGAAGCTTTCTTT; cdr3_aa: CASSMLDSEAFF
d_call: .; v_call: TRBV6-5; j_call: TRBJ2-1; clone_size: .; cdr3_nt: TGTGCCAGCAGTTACGGGGGTCCTGGGAATGAGCAGTTCTTC; cdr3_aa: CASSYGGPGNEQFF
d_call: TRBD2; v_call: TRBV5-1; j_call: TRBJ2-1; clone_size: .; cdr3_nt: TGCGCCAGCGGACTAGCGGGAGGACGTAATGAGCAGTTCTTC; cdr3_aa: CASGLAGGRNEQFF
d_call: .; v_call: TRBV7-9; j_call: TRBJ2-7; clone_size: .; cdr3_nt: TGTGCCAGCAGCTTATTTGCGGGAACAGGGACCTACGAGCAGTACTTC; cdr3_aa: CASSLFAGTGTYEQYF
d_call: .; v_call: TRBV5-4; j_call: TRBJ2-1; clone_size: .; cdr3_nt: TGTGCCAGCACACCCGGGACTCCGAGCCTCAACAATGAGCAGTTCTTC; cdr3_aa: CASTPGTPSLNNEQFF
d_call: .; v_call: TRBV9; j_call: TRBJ1-3; clone_size: .; cdr3_nt: TGTGCCAGCAGCGTCGCAGGGAAGGTCTCTGGAAACACCATATATTTT; cdr3_aa: CASSVAGKVSGNTIYF
d_call: .; v_call: TRBV5-4; j_call: TRBJ1-1; clone_size: once; cdr3_nt: TGTGCCAGCAGCGACCCGGTGAACACTGAAGCTTTCTTT; cdr3_aa: CASSDPVNTEAFF
d_call: .; v_call: TRBV28; j_call: TRBJ1-1; clone_size: few; cdr3_nt: TGTGCCAGCAGTTTTCGCCCGGGACCTAACCGACGGAACACTGAAGCTTTCTTT; cdr3_aa: CASSFRPGPNRRNTEAFF
d_call: TRBD1; v_call: TRBV7-9; j_call: TRBJ2-5; clone_size: .; cdr3_nt: TGTGCCAGCAGCTTGGGACAGGGAACAGAGACCCAGTACTTC; cdr3_aa: CASSLGQGTETQYF
d_call: .; v_call: TRBV13; j_call: TRBJ2-5; clone_size: .; cdr3_nt: TGTGCCAGCAGCTCCAGGGCGCCGGGGGAGACCCAGTACTTC; cdr3_aa: CASSSRAPGETQYF
d_call: .; v_call: TRBV18; j_call: TRBJ2-3; clone_size: .; cdr3_nt: TGTGCCAGCTCCCCACCGGGGAGCCCCGGAGATACGCAGTATTTT; cdr3_aa: CASSPPGSPGDTQYF
d_call: TRBD2; v_call: TRBV7-2; j_call: TRBJ2-3; clone_size: once; cdr3_nt: TGTGCCAGCAGCTTAGTGGCTAGCGGGAGAACAGATACGCAGTATTTT; cdr3_aa: CASSLVASGRTDTQYF
d_call: .; v_call: TRBV19; j_call: TRBJ2-7; clone_size: .; cdr3_nt: TGTGCCAGTAGTTCCACAGGGTTCCACGAGCAGTACTTC; cdr3_aa: CASSSTGFHEQYF
d_call: TRBD2; v_call: TRBV19; j_call: TRBJ2-7; clone_size: .; cdr3_nt: TGTGCCAGTAGTATTGGTAGCGGGAAGAGCTCCTACGAGCAGTACTTC; cdr3_aa: CASSIGSGKSSYEQYF
d_call: TRBD2; v_call: TRBV11-2; j_call: TRBJ2-7; clone_size: .; cdr3_nt: TGTGCCAGCAGCGGATACCCCCTACTAGCGTCCTACGAGCAGTACTTC; cdr3_aa: CASSGYPLLASYEQYF
d_call: TRBD2; v_call: TRBV7-9; j_call: TRBJ2-3; clone_size: .; cdr3_nt: TGTGCCAGCAGGGCGAGCGGGAGGGCCGTCACAGATACGCAGTATTTT; cdr3_aa: CASRASGRAVTDTQYF
d_call: .; v_call: TRBV7-2; j_call: TRBJ2-5; clone_size: .; cdr3_nt: TGTGCCAGCAGCTTAGTGGAAGAGACCCAGTACTTC; cdr3_aa: CASSLVEETQYF
d_call: TRBD1; v_call: TRBV6-1; j_call: TRBJ1-1; clone_size: .; cdr3_nt: TGTGCCAGCAGTGAAACTCCGGGACAGGTGACTGAAGCTTTCTTT; cdr3_aa: CASSETPGQVTEAFF
d_call: .; v_call: TRBV10-2; j_call: TRBJ1-2; clone_size: .; cdr3_nt: TGCGCCAGCAGTGAGTCAAAGAGTATCTATGGCTACACCTTC; cdr3_aa: CASSESKSIYGYTF
d_call: TRBD1; v_call: TRBV10-2; j_call: TRBJ2-7; clone_size: .; cdr3_nt: TGCGCCAGCAGGGACAGGGGAACGTACGAGCAGTACTTC; cdr3_aa: CASRDRGTYEQYF
d_call: .; v_call: TRBV5-1; j_call: TRBJ1-2; clone_size: .; cdr3_nt: TGCGCCAGCAGCTTGGAGTCCGTTAACTATGGCTACACCTTC; cdr3_aa: CASSLESVNYGYTF
d_call: .; v_call: TRBV5-4; j_call: TRBJ1-3; clone_size: .; cdr3_nt: TGTGCCAGCAGCTTGGGTCAGGGCGGATACTCTGGAAACACCATATATTTT; cdr3_aa: CASSLGQGGYSGNTIYF
d_call: TRBD1; v_call: TRBV30; j_call: TRBJ1-5; clone_size: .; cdr3_nt: TGTGCCTGGAGTCAGGTGACAGGGGACAATCAGCCCCAGCATTTT; cdr3_aa: CAWSQVTGDNQPQHF
d_call: .; v_call: TRBV5-1; j_call: TRBJ1-1; clone_size: few; cdr3_nt: TGCGCCAGCAGCTTGGACCCGGCCACTGAAGCTTTCTTT; cdr3_aa: CASSLDPATEAFF
d_call: .; v_call: TRBV6-6; j_call: TRBJ1-1; clone_size: many; cdr3_nt: TGTGCCAGCAGTTACCTAGGGGCCACTGAAGCTTTCTTT; cdr3_aa: CASSYLGATEAFF
d_call: .; v_call: TRBV29-1; j_call: TRBJ2-5; clone_size: .; cdr3_nt: TGCAGCGTTTCTCTTGGAGAGACCCAGTACTTC; cdr3_aa: CSVSLGETQYF
d_call: .; v_call: TRBV28; j_call: TRBJ1-4; clone_size: once; cdr3_nt: TGTGCCAGCAGTTTTGGGGGGGCAGCTAATGAAAAACTGTTTTTT; cdr3_aa: CASSFGGAANEKLFF
d_call: TRBD2; v_call: TRBV25-1; j_call: TRBJ2-5; clone_size: .; cdr3_nt: TGTGCCAGCAGTGAAACTAGCGGTCGGGAGACCCAGTACTTC; cdr3_aa: CASSETSGRETQYF
d_call: .; v_call: TRBV6-6; j_call: TRBJ2-5; clone_size: .; cdr3_nt: TGTGCCAGCACCCTACTGGGTCGCCTCCAAGAGACCCAGTACTTC; cdr3_aa: CASTLLGRLQETQYF
d_call: .; v_call: TRBV5-1; j_call: TRBJ2-7; clone_size: .; cdr3_nt: TGCGCCAGCCGCCGCGGTTGGGAGCAGTACTTC; cdr3_aa: CASRRGWEQYF
d_call: TRBD1; v_call: TRBV28; j_call: TRBJ1-5; clone_size: once; cdr3_nt: TGTGCCAGCAGTCAGACAGGGGAGGGTCAGCCCCAGCATTTT; cdr3_aa: CASSQTGEGQPQHF
d_call: .; v_call: TRBV2; j_call: TRBJ1-2; clone_size: .; cdr3_nt: TGTGCCAGCAGTGAAAGGGGCTATGGCTACACCTTC; cdr3_aa: CASSERGYGYTF
d_call: TRBD2; v_call: TRBV11-2; j_call: TRBJ2-1; clone_size: .; cdr3_nt: TGTGCCAGCAGCTTAGAGGGGACTAGGAACAATGAGCAGTTCTTC; cdr3_aa: CASSLEGTRNNEQFF
d_call: .; v_call: TRBV25-1; j_call: TRBJ2-7; clone_size: .; cdr3_nt: TGTGCCAGCAGTGAATTAACTAGGTACGAGCAGTACTTC; cdr3_aa: CASSELTRYEQYF
d_call: .; v_call: TRBV7-3; j_call: TRBJ2-7; clone_size: once; cdr3_nt: TGTGCCAGCAGCTCCCAGGGGAGAAGAGTAGGTTTCAACTACGAGCAGTACTTC; cdr3_aa: CASSSQGRRVGFNYEQYF
d_call: .; v_call: TRBV28; j_call: TRBJ2-7; clone_size: .; cdr3_nt: TGTGCCAGCAGGGAGGGCCGAGACGAGCAGTACTTC; cdr3_aa: CASREGRDEQYF
d_call: TRBD1; v_call: TRBV19; j_call: TRBJ2-2; clone_size: .; cdr3_nt: TGTGCCAGTGGTACAGGGGTGGACACCGGGGAGCTGTTTTTT; cdr3_aa: CASGTGVDTGELFF
d_call: .; v_call: TRBV18; j_call: TRBJ2-7; clone_size: .; cdr3_nt: TGTGCCAGCTCACCACCGAGCTACTACGAGCAGTACTTC; cdr3_aa: CASSPPSYYEQYF
d_call: TRBD2; v_call: TRBV14; j_call: TRBJ2-5; clone_size: .; cdr3_nt: TGTGCCAGCAGCCCCGGGAGGCAAGCTTTAGTTGAGACCCAGTACTTC; cdr3_aa: CASSPGRQALVETQYF
d_call: .; v_call: TRBV21-1; j_call: TRBJ2-1; clone_size: .; cdr3_nt: TGTGCCAGCAGCATCCCCGGCTGGGCCTTCTGGTACAATGAGCAGTTCTTC; cdr3_aa: CASSIPGWAFWYNEQFF
d_call: .; v_call: TRBV4-3; j_call: TRBJ1-2; clone_size: .; cdr3_nt: TGCGCCAGCAGCCAGGACTGGACTGATGGCTACACCTTC; cdr3_aa: CASSQDWTDGYTF